This is a list of T cell receptor beta chains from one sample in a study of naive and memory T cell subsets. TCRdb re-called the UMI-ligation and nested PCR reads with MiXCR, one entry per CDR3 protein. The sample consists of about 3,000 distinct CDR3 sequences, under 7.5% of them appearing once. Material for sequencing was effector memory CD8+ T cells from blood. These receptors originate from a human donor in good health. Each CDR3 is given with its conserved first and last residue. Each record gives: CDR3 DNA, CDR3 protein, J gene, D gene, clone size, CDR3 length, V gene. The D gene is left open where the match is weak. Clone size is not always given. Where it is, it says once, few, many or a class for expanded clones.

TGTGCCAGCAGTTACTCGATGGACAGGAGCAACACCGGGGAGCTGTTTTTT	CASSYSMDRSNTGELFF	TRBJ2-2	TRBD1	many	17	TRBV6-2/TRBV6-3
TGCAGTGCTGGGGGGGATGGGTCTGGAAACACCATATATTTT	CSAGGDGSGNTIYF	TRBJ1-3	.	few	14	TRBV20-1
TGCGCCAGCGGATCTAAAGAGCAGTTCTTC	CASGSKEQFF	TRBJ2-1	.	medium-sized	10	TRBV4-1
TGTGCCAGCAGCTTGGTATCTGGACTAGCTACGGAGACCCAGTACTTC	CASSLVSGLATETQYF	TRBJ2-5	TRBD2	.	16	TRBV5-4
TGTGCCAGCAGCGCTAGCGGGAATTACAATGAGCAGTTCTTC	CASSASGNYNEQFF	TRBJ2-1	TRBD2	many	14	TRBV9
TGTGCCAGCAGTGACTCTAGCACCGGGGAGCTGTTTTTT	CASSDSSTGELFF	TRBJ2-2	.	many	13	TRBV6-4
TGTGCCATACCGGGACTAGCCGCAGATACGCAGTATTTT	CAIPGLAADTQYF	TRBJ2-3	TRBD2	many	13	TRBV2
TGTGCCAGCAGTGAAGCAGGGGCGGGGTACAATGAGCAGTTCTTC	CASSEAGAGYNEQFF	TRBJ2-1	.	few	15	TRBV2
TGTGCCAGCAGCGGCTGGGGGTTCACAGATACGCAGTATTTT	CASSGWGFTDTQYF	TRBJ2-3	.	few	14	TRBV5-4
TGTGCCAGCAGCCCCGCTTGGACTAGCAATGAGCAGTTCTTC	CASSPAWTSNEQFF	TRBJ2-1	TRBD2	medium-sized	14	TRBV28
TGCGCCAGCAGCCATGGGACCGGCGGCGGGGAGCTGTTTTTT	CASSHGTGGGELFF	TRBJ2-2	.	many	14	TRBV4-1
TGTGCCAGCAGTAACCGGGACAGGGGGCAAGAGACCCAGTACTTC	CASSNRDRGQETQYF	TRBJ2-5	TRBD1	.	15	TRBV7-2
TGTGCCAGCAGCGGCCGACTAGCGGAATACAATGAGCAGTTCTTC	CASSGRLAEYNEQFF	TRBJ2-1	TRBD2	.	15	TRBV11-2
TGTGCCAGCAGCCTAGCCGATGAGCAGTTCTTC	CASSLADEQFF	TRBJ2-1	.	many	11	TRBV5-4
TGCAGCGTTGAAGATTGGCAACAAGAGACCCAGTACTTC	CSVEDWQQETQYF	TRBJ2-5	.	few	13	TRBV29-1
TGCGCCAGCAGCCAAGAAAGGGTTGGCGGGATTGACGGGGAGCTGTTTTTT	CASSQERVGGIDGELFF	TRBJ2-2	.	few	17	TRBV4-1
TGCGCCAGCAGCCAAGATCGAGCGTACGAGCAGTACTTC	CASSQDRAYEQYF	TRBJ2-7	.	many	13	TRBV4-3
TGTGCCAGCAGCTCCCAAAGAGGGGGTAAGAGCGGGAGCTCCTACAATGAGCAGTTCTTC	CASSSQRGGKSGSSYNEQFF	TRBJ2-1	TRBD2	few	20	TRBV7-9
TGCAGTGCCAAACTAGCGGGAGGCCGGGAGCAGTTCTTC	CSAKLAGGREQFF	TRBJ2-1	TRBD2	medium-sized	13	TRBV20-1
TGTGCCAGCAGTTTGCCAGACTATTTGGCCGGGGAGCTGTTTTTT	CASSLPDYLAGELFF	TRBJ2-2	.	few	15	TRBV28
TGTGCCAGCAGTTTAGAGGGGGCCCCTCTTGCAACTAATGAAAAACTGTTTTTT	CASSLEGAPLATNEKLFF	TRBJ1-4	TRBD1	.	18	TRBV28